The 14 T cell receptor beta chains below all came from one sample that was sequenced in a study of cytomegalovirus exposure and HLA in healthy donors. Vbeta (60) and Jbeta (13) primers were used in the PCR. Method: immunoSEQ multiplex PCR; TCRdb's copy keeps in-frame clones and lacks some. The sample has around 190,000 clones; 79% are singletons. Sequenced: PBMCs. The receptors here all came from a woman under 30 in good health and CMV-seronegative.

This clone was observed once. This rearrangement joins TRBV25-1 to TRBJ2-2; TRBD1 aligns across 8 bases. The junction had 7 bases not matched to a gene; V was cut back by 4 bases and J by 3 bases. The length of the CDR3 is 16 residues. CDR1 is MGHDK and CDR2 is SYGVNS in the germline V gene. CDR3 nucleotides: TGTGCCAGCAGTGGGCGGACAGGGATTGACACCGGGGAGCTGTTTTTT. Translation gives CASSGRTGIDTGELFF.

The genes are TRBV9 and TRBJ1-2, with TRBD1 matching over 8 bases. CDR1 is SGDLS, CDR2 YYNGEE, per germline. The trim removed 3 bases at V and 5 bases at J, leaving 3 bases unmatched. The length of the CDR3 is 13 residues. DNA of the CDR3: TGTGCCAGCAGCGGGACAGGGCGGTATGGCTACACCTTC. Translating gives CASSGTGRYGYTF.

The chain links TRBV7-8 to TRBJ2-1, with 12 bases lining up with TRBD2. The germline CDR1 and CDR2 sequences are SGHVS and FQNEAQ. J was trimmed by 1 base and V by 5 bases; bases with no gene match: 3. The CDR3 consists of 16 residues. This CDR3 is CASSAGTSGSYNEQFF. The CDR3, as DNA: TGTGCCAGCAGCGCGGGGACTAGCGGGTCCTACAATGAGCAGTTCTTC.

V usage is TRBV28 and J usage is TRBJ1-2; D perhaps matches TRBD1 (6 bases). With 5 bases removed from V and 6 bases from J, the gap between germline ends came to 19 bases. The length of the CDR3 is 15 residues. CDR1 MDHEN and CDR2 SYDVKM come from the germline V gene. CDR3 DNA: TGTGCCAGCAGTCCCCAGACAGGAGCCGTTAATGGCTACACCTTC. Translated, it gives CASSPQTGAVNGYTF.

J is TRBJ2-5 and V is TRBV10-3; the D is unclear. Trimming stripped 5 bases from V and 0 bases from J, with 7 bases between. This CDR3 is 13 amino acids long. Germline V gene data show CDR1 as ENHRY and CDR2 as SYGVKD. The CDR3 bases are TGTGCCATCAGTAACCTAGACCAAGAGACCCAGTACTTC. Its protein product is CAISNLDQETQYF.

The chain carries TRBV7-6 and TRBJ2-5, with 10 positions matching TRBD2. V shed 3 bases, J shed 4 bases, and the junction held 11 bases outside the gene matches. This CDR3 contains 17 residues. Germline CDR1 is SGHVS and CDR2 is FNYEAQ. The CDR3 nucleotides read TGTGCCAGCAGCTTCTCCAGCGGGGGGGCGGTGGCAGAGACCCAGTACTTC. It specifies CASSFSSGGAVAETQYF.

This chain connects TRBV27 to TRBJ1-2, with TRBD1 matching over 12 bases. CDR1 and CDR2 from the germline V gene are MNHEY and SMNVEV (reference sequence). This CDR3 region has 17 residues. Trimming at V came to 4 bases and at J to 6 bases, leaving 12 bases not matched to a gene. The DNA for the CDR3 is TGTGCCAGCAGTTGGATGCCGGGACAGGGGGCGTGGAATGGCTACACCTTC. This translates into CASSWMPGQGAWNGYTF.

This clone was seen a single time. The rearrangement uses TRBV7-6 and TRBJ2-1; 7 bases match TRBD2. This CDR3 is 14 amino acids long. Per the germline V gene, CDR1 is SGHVS and CDR2 is FNYEAQ. Trimming removed 1 base from V and 6 bases from J; junction bases left unmatched: 3. This CDR3 reads CASSLEASGNEQFF. The CDR3 DNA reads as TGTGCCAGCAGCTTAGAGGCTAGCGGCAATGAGCAGTTCTTC.

In its sample, this clone was seen a few times. V gene TRBV29-1 combines with J gene TRBJ1-6, with a possible D match to TRBD1 (5 bases). The CDR3 loop spans 14 amino acids. Trimming pared 8 bases from V and 5 bases from J, leaving 16 bases between. The germline V gene has CDR1 SQVTM and CDR2 ANQGSEA. Written as DNA, the CDR3 is TGCAGCTCCCGTGGTGACAGAGATAATTCACCCCTCCACTTT. This encodes CSSRGDRDNSPLHF.

This chain links TRBV7-9 with TRBJ2-7; the match to TRBD2 covers 7 bases. The trim removed 5 bases at V and 4 bases at J, leaving 14 bases unmatched. Germline V lookup: CDR1 SEHNR, CDR2 FQNEAQ (reference sequence). The CDR3 runs to 16 residues. This CDR3 is CASSLTPGLQMYEQYF. In nucleotides, the CDR3 is TGTGCCAGCAGCCTGACGCCGGGACTACAGATGTACGAGCAGTACTTC. Combining the CDR3 with reference TRBV7-9 and TRBJ2-7 gives the whole variable domain DTGVSQNPRHKITKRGQNVTFRCDPISEHNRLYWYRQTLGQGPEFLTYFQNEAQLEKSRLLSDRFSAERPKGSFSTLEIQRTEQGDSAMYLCASSLTPGLQMYEQYFGPGTRLTVT.

The CDR3: CASSLTPGGGYTF. CDR3 nucleotides: TGTGCCAGCAGTCTTACACCGGGAGGGGGCTACACCTTC. The V and J genes are TRBV5-4 and TRBJ1-2, with no clear D. The CDR3 length is 13 residues. V lost 5 bases to trimming and J lost 8 bases, with 16 bases between them. In germline, CDR1 is SGHNT, CDR2 YYREEE (reference sequence).

The chain is built from TRBV7-9 and TRBJ2-5; TRBD1 might be the D (6 bases). V was cut by 8 bases and J by 1 base, with 17 bases left in between. Germline values: CDR1 SEHNR, CDR2 FQNEAQ (reference sequence). This CDR3 is 15 amino acids long. CDR3: CASGKDSPSQETQYF. The CDR3 DNA reads as TGTGCCAGCGGCAAGGACAGTCCTTCCCAAGAGACCCAGTACTTC.

In its sample, this clone was seen a few times. V is TRBV5-6 and J is TRBJ1-4; D possibly corresponds to TRBD1 (6 bases). Trimming removed 4 bases at V and 3 bases at J, with 19 bases between. This CDR3 contains 17 residues. Germline CDR1 SGHDT, CDR2 YYEEEE. CDR3 nucleotide sequence: TGTGCCAGCAGCATGATACAGGGAATGCCATCTAATGAAAAACTGTTTTTT. It yields the protein CASSMIQGMPSNEKLFF.

This clone has more than one count but fewer than ten. For the CDR3, the DNA is TGTGCCAGCAGGGCCTCACAGTATAGCAATCAGCCCCAGCATTTT. This sequence encodes CASRASQYSNQPQHF. The genes are TRBV2 and TRBJ1-5; D is ambiguous. CDR3 length equals 15 residues. Looked up from germline, CDR1 is SNHLY and CDR2 is FYNNEI. V lost 6 bases, J lost 0 bases, and 12 bases lay in between.